The 4 T cell receptor beta chains presented below share a single source sample, sequenced in a study of T cell responses to AZD1222 COVID-19 vaccine. TCRdb's copy holds only in-frame clones and misses some; the assay was immunoSEQ multiplex PCR. The sample records about 140,000 clones, under 95% being singletons. Sequences were derived from peripheral blood, sampled on day 0 of AZD1222 vaccination. All receptors come from an adult in good health.

The chain uses TRBV25-1 and TRBJ1-2; 12 nucleotides agree with TRBD1. Trimming took 4 bases from V and 8 from J; bases not matched to a gene: 2. CDR3 length: 13 amino acids. Germline values: CDR1 MGHDK, CDR2 SYGVNS. The CDR3 here is CASSVGTGGGYTF. In DNA form, the CDR3 reads TGTGCCAGCAGTGTTGGGACAGGGGGCGGCTACACCTTC.

The chain is built from TRBV6-5 and TRBJ2-3; the D is unclear. This CDR3 contains 13 residues. In germline, CDR1 is MNHEY, CDR2 SVGAGI. The germline V and J ends were trimmed by 6 bases and 6 bases, with 13 bases remaining between them. This chain's CDR3 is CASSSGFVDTQYF. In DNA, the CDR3 is TGTGCCAGCAGCTCCGGATTCGTGGATACGCAGTATTTT.

The V call is TRBV13, the J call TRBJ2-3; 12 bases are shared with TRBD2. The CDR3 loop spans 16 amino acids. The V and J ends lost 4 bases and 4 bases, in that order; junction bases with no gene match: 6. Per germline, CDR1 PRHDT and CDR2 FYEKMQ (reference sequence). The CDR3 DNA follows: TGTGCCAGCAGCTCCAGGACTAGCGGGGCCCCAGATACGCAGTATTTT. Its protein product is CASSSRTSGAPDTQYF. Complete variable domain (other parts from reference TRBV13 and TRBJ2-3): AAGVIQSPRHLIKEKRETATLKCYPIPRHDTVYWYQQGPGQDPQFLISFYEKMQSDKGSIPDRFSAQQFSDYHSELNMSSLELGDSALYFCASSSRTSGAPDTQYFGPGTRLTVL.

This chain links TRBV28 with TRBJ1-5; 8 bases map to TRBD1. The V segment lost 3 bases and the J segment 0 bases; nucleotides outside the gene matches: 7. Germline V lookup: CDR1 MDHEN, CDR2 SYDVKM. The CDR3 totals 17 residues. CDR3 in amino acids: CASSFPAGGYSNQPQHF. CDR3 nucleotide sequence: TGTGCCAGCAGTTTCCCGGCAGGGGGCTATAGCAATCAGCCCCAGCATTTT.